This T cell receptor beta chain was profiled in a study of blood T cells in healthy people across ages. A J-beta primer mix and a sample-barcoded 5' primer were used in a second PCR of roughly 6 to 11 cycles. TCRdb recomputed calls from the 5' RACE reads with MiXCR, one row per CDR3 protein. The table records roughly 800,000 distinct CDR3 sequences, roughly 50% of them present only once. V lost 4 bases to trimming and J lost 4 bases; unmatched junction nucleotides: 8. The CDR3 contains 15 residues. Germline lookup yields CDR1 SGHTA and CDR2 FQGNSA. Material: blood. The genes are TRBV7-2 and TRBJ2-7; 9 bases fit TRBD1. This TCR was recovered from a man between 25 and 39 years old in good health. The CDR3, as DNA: TGTGCCAGCAGCTGGCAGGGACAGGGTCTATACGAGCAGTACTTC. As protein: CASSWQGQGLYEQYF.